This TCR beta chain was captured by sequencing in a study of human T cells and chemical hapten exposure. Time point reported: patch test 1, 2 weeks after DPC sensitization. The sample's treatment: therapeutic diphenylcyclopropenone sensitization with weekly scalp DPC. Blood, whole and unfractionated, served as the source for total RNA extraction. This CDR3 is 16 amino acids long. Germline V gene lookup returns CDR1 SQVTM and CDR2 ANQGSEA. Trimming at V came to 5 bases and at J to 4 bases, leaving 13 bases not matched to a gene. TCRdb re-called the RACE reads through MiXCR, storing one row per CDR3 protein. The repertoire holds some 180,000 distinct CDR3 sequences, with 20% to 25% as singletons.

This material consisted of whole blood, taken in connection with sensitization to the hapten diphenylcyclopropenone (DPC). The chain combines TRBV29-1 with TRBJ2-1; 8 bases agree with TRBD2. This TCR derives from a woman between 50 and 59 years old with alopecia areata. Some clones in this sample may be carry-over from other donors' samples. The CDR3 loop is CSVNPLETSAYNEQFF. The DNA for the CDR3 is TGCAGCGTTAACCCGTTGGAGACTAGCGCATACAATGAGCAGTTCTTC.